What follows are 15 T cell receptor beta chains derived from one specimen sequenced in a study of graft-versus-host responses after intestinal transplantation. These TCRs' antigens remain unknown. Sequencing was performed with immunoSEQ multiplex PCR; in TCRdb, only in-frame clones are kept and a portion is missing. The sample has some 93,000 clones; around nine tenths are singletons. This specimen consisted of unstimulated CD8+ T cells sorted from spleen or lymph node cells, obtained before intestinal transplant. Every receptor here comes from a human donor who received an intestinal transplant.

The CDR3 loop is CASSGQGDDQPQHF. CDR3 nucleotides: TGTGCCAGCAGCGGACAGGGAGATGATCAGCCCCAGCATTTT. This chain uses TRBV9 with TRBJ1-5, with TRBD1 matching 7 bases. The CDR3 is 14 residues long. The ends lost 3 bases at V and 5 bases at J; junction bases unmatched: 5. From germline, CDR1 is SGDLS and CDR2 YYNGEE.

The chain is built from TRBV10-2 and TRBJ2-2; TRBD2 aligns across 7 bases. The V gene end was trimmed by 7 bases and the J gene end by 3 bases; junction bases not matched to a gene: 14. Germline V CDR1 and CDR2: WSHSY, SAAADI. The CDR3 is 17 residues long. The CDR3 DNA is TGCGCCAGCAAACGGGGGGAGGGGTTCCGTCACACCGGGGAGCTGTTTTTT. Protein sequence: CASKRGEGFRHTGELFF.

V is TRBV28 and J is TRBJ1-5; 10 positions agree with TRBD1. V shed 6 bases and J 10 bases; nucleotides not matched to a gene: 12. This CDR3 spans 15 amino acids. Germline CDR1 MDHEN, CDR2 SYDVKM. In DNA form, the CDR3 reads TGTGCCAGCAGCATGGGGGAGACAGGGGGCCTACCCCAGCATTTT. Encoded protein: CASSMGETGGLPQHF.

The rearrangement links TRBV9 to TRBJ2-3, with 8 bases identical to TRBD2. Germline values: CDR1 SGDLS, CDR2 YYNGEE. J gave up 6 bases and V 0 bases, and 3 bases lay outside the gene matches. The CDR3 extends over 14 amino acids. CDR3 DNA sequence: TGTGCCAGCAGCGTAGTCCCTAGCGGGGATACGCAGTATTTT. This translates into CASSVVPSGDTQYF. Full variable domain (remainder filled in from reference TRBV9 and TRBJ2-3): DSGVTQTPKHLITATGQRVTLRCSPRSGDLSVYWYQQSLDQGLQFLIQYYNGEERAKGNILERFSAQQFPDLHSELNLSSLELGDSALYFCASSVVPSGDTQYFGPGTRLTVL.

J is TRBJ1-4 and V is TRBV2, with 9 bases aligning to TRBD1. The ends lost 6 bases at V and 0 bases at J; junction bases unmatched: 5. Germline V gives CDR1 SNHLY, CDR2 FYNNEI. The CDR3 sequence is 16 residues long. CDR3 in amino acids: CASRRTGASTNEKLFF. The CDR3 region has the DNA TGTGCCAGCAGACGGACAGGGGCTTCAACTAATGAAAAACTGTTTTTT.

J is TRBJ1-1 and V is TRBV5-8; D is unclear. Germline CDR1 is SGHTS and CDR2 is YDEGEE. The length of the CDR3 is 17 residues. V dropped 4 bases and J dropped 1 base, with 20 bases sitting between them. This chain's CDR3 is CASSPISPRQKNTEAFF. CDR3 coding DNA: TGTGCCAGCAGCCCAATCTCGCCGCGGCAGAAGAACACTGAAGCTTTCTTT.

The chain uses TRBV2 and TRBJ1-2; D unclear. CDR3 size: 16 residues. The V end was cut by 0 bases, the J end by 0 bases, with 11 bases between. Germline CDR1 and CDR2: SNHLY and FYNNEI. The CDR3 protein is CASSEALLRPNYGYTF. The DNA for the CDR3 is TGTGCCAGCAGTGAAGCGCTTCTGCGCCCTAACTATGGCTACACCTTC. Looking up the rest from reference TRBV2 and TRBJ1-2 gives the full variable domain: EPEVTQTPSHQVTQMGQEVILRCVPISNHLYFYWYRQILGQKVEFLVSFYNNEISEKSEIFDDQFSVERPDGSNFTLKIRSTKLEDSAMYFCASSEALLRPNYGYTFGSGTRLTVV.

The chain recombines TRBV19 with TRBJ2-1; 10 bases align to TRBD2. CDR1 LNHDA and CDR2 SQIVND come from the germline V gene (reference sequence). J was trimmed by 6 bases and V by 1 base; bases with no gene match: 6. The CDR3 runs to 16 residues. The CDR3 DNA follows: TGTGCCAGTAGTATAGTTACTAGCGGGGCGTTCAATGAGCAGTTCTTC. Translating it yields CASSIVTSGAFNEQFF.

J is TRBJ1-2 and V is TRBV7-2; D not certain. The V gene's germline CDR1 is SGHTA and CDR2 FQGNSA. This CDR3 is 12 amino acids long. V was cut by 3 bases and J by 4 bases, with 6 bases left in between. The CDR3 reads CASSFDTYGYTF. In DNA, the CDR3 is TGTGCCAGCAGCTTTGACACCTATGGCTACACCTTC.

The J gene is TRBJ1-4, the V gene TRBV10-2; tentative D call: TRBD1 (5 bases). Germline V gene data show CDR1 as WSHSY and CDR2 as SAAADI. This CDR3 spans 12 amino acids. The V end was cut by 8 bases, the J end by 12 bases, with 16 bases between. CDR3 residues: CASASVGGELFF. CDR3 bases: TGCGCCAGCGCCTCCGTGGGGGGGGAACTGTTTTTT.

The chain uses TRBV19 and TRBJ2-7; D perhaps matches TRBD2 (6 bases). CDR3 length equals 14 residues. CDR1 and CDR2 (germline): LNHDA, SQIVND (reference sequence). Trimming took off 1 base at V and 3 bases at J, with 10 bases between the two ends. CDR3 region: CASSIAAGGYEQYF. In DNA form, the CDR3 reads TGTGCCAGTAGTATAGCAGCCGGGGGCTACGAGCAGTACTTC.

The chain combines TRBV4-1 with TRBJ2-7, with D possibly matching TRBD2 (5 bases). Trimming removed 0 bases at V and 4 bases at J, with 7 bases between. The CDR3 length is 13 residues. In germline, CDR1 is MGHRA, CDR2 YSYEKL. CDR3 sequence reads: CASSQERGYEQYF. CDR3 DNA sequence: TGCGCCAGCAGCCAAGAACGGGGTTACGAGCAGTACTTC.

The chain is built from TRBV5-1 and TRBJ1-1; D might be TRBD1 (5 bases). The CDR3 contains 12 residues. V was cut by 4 bases and J by 4 bases, with 8 bases left in between. From germline, CDR1 is SGHRS and CDR2 YFSETQ. This CDR3 reads CASSPGGTEAFF. In DNA, the CDR3 is TGCGCCAGCAGCCCGGGGGGCACTGAAGCTTTCTTT. Complete variable domain (other parts from reference TRBV5-1 and TRBJ1-1): KAGVTQTPRYLIKTRGQQVTLSCSPISGHRSVSWYQQTPGQGLQFLFEYFSETQRNKGNFPGRFSGRQFSNSRSEMNVSTLELGDSALYLCASSPGGTEAFFGQGTRLTVV.

The genes are TRBV18 and TRBJ2-3, with TRBD2 matching over 7 bases. J lost 5 bases, V lost 6 bases, and 11 bases had no gene match. CDR3 length equals 15 residues. The germline V gene encodes CDR1 KGHSH and CDR2 LQKENI. As DNA, the CDR3 is TGTGCCAGCTCGCTCCTACGACGCGGGAGAGATACGCAGTATTTT. It codes for CASSLLRRGRDTQYF. The full variable domain, its missing parts supplied by reference TRBV18 and TRBJ2-3, is NAGVMQNPRHLVRRRGQEARLRCSPMKGHSHVYWYRQLPEEGLKFMVYLQKENIIDESGMPKERFSAEFPKEGPSILRIQQVVRGDSAAYFCASSLLRRGRDTQYFGPGTRLTVL.

V gene TRBV27 combines with J gene TRBJ2-2, with 8 nucleotides matching TRBD1. The length of the CDR3 is 14 residues. The V and J ends lost 7 bases and 2 bases, in that order; junction bases with no gene match: 3. Looked up from germline, CDR1 is MNHEY and CDR2 is SMNVEV (reference sequence). This chain's CDR3 is CASTAGGNTGELFF. CDR3 nucleotide sequence: TGTGCCAGCACCGCAGGGGGCAACACCGGGGAGCTGTTTTTT.